Each of the 18 T cell receptor beta chains below was sequenced from the same sample in a study of PD-L1 blockade in urothelial cancer. TCRdb keeps only in-frame clones here, not all; method: immunoSEQ multiplex PCR. The data hold about 80,000 clones, with around 90% observed a single time. The starting material was PBMCs, obtained around atezolizumab (anti-PD-L1) treatment. The receptors stem from a woman in her 70s with urothelial cancer.

This chain connects TRBV4-1 to TRBJ1-5; no clear D gene. Germline V CDR1 and CDR2: MGHRA, YSYEKL. The V gene lost 1 base and the J gene lost 3 bases, with 13 bases spanning the gap. The CDR3 has 16 residues. As DNA, the CDR3 is TGCGCCAGCAGCCAAGTCGTCGGTTTTTTCAATCAGCCCCAGCATTTT. Its protein product is CASSQVVGFFNQPQHF.

The rearrangement uses TRBV5-1 and TRBJ2-3, with 7 bases identical to TRBD1. The trim removed 7 bases at V and 2 bases at J, leaving 19 bases unmatched. Germline CDR1 and CDR2: SGHRS and YFSETQ. The CDR3 is 18 amino acids. Here the CDR3 reads CASATRQGGAMYTDTQYF. The CDR3 bases are TGCGCCAGCGCCACCCGACAGGGTGGGGCTATGTACACAGATACGCAGTATTTT.

The V gene is TRBV28, the J gene TRBJ2-4; possible D gene TRBD1, 6 bases. The CDR3 contains 15 residues. CDR1 MDHEN and CDR2 SYDVKM come from the germline V gene. Trimming cost V 6 bases and J 5 bases, with 17 bases left between them. In DNA, the CDR3 is TGTGCCAGCAGCGGACAGCCCCTCCCCGAAAACATTCAGTACTTC. Translating gives CASSGQPLPENIQYF.

The chain carries TRBV19 and TRBJ1-1; 7 nucleotides match TRBD1. The germline V gene encodes CDR1 LNHDA and CDR2 SQIVND (reference sequence). The CDR3 is 15 residues long. J was trimmed by 1 base and V by 6 bases; bases with no gene match: 8. CDR3 in amino acids: CASRRGGRRNTEAFF. The CDR3 DNA reads TGTGCCAGTAGAAGAGGGGGCAGGAGGAACACTGAAGCTTTCTTT.

The V and J genes are TRBV6-5 and TRBJ1-1; TRBD1 is a possible D gene (6 bases). The V gene lost 4 bases and the J gene lost 11 bases, with 11 bases spanning the gap. This CDR3 region has 11 residues. Germline V gives CDR1 MNHEY, CDR2 SVGAGI. This CDR3 is CASSSDRKAFF. Here the CDR3 DNA reads TGTGCCAGCAGTTCCGACAGGAAGGCTTTCTTT.

V is TRBV5-1 and J is TRBJ1-2, with D possibly being TRBD1 (5 bases). V lost 5 bases and J lost 2, with 13 bases in between. CDR3 length equals 14 residues. The germline V gene encodes CDR1 SGHRS and CDR2 YFSETQ. CDR3 DNA: TGCGCCAGCAGTCCCTCGCCAGGGAACTATGGCTACACCTTC. This sequence encodes CASSPSPGNYGYTF.

J is TRBJ2-5 and V is TRBV30; the match to TRBD1 covers 7 bases. The CDR3 runs 15 residues. J was trimmed by 1 base and V by 0 bases; bases with no gene match: 5. CDR1 is GTSNPN, CDR2 SVGIG, per germline (reference sequence). The CDR3: CAWSVRRQGQETQYF. The CDR3 region has the DNA TGTGCCTGGAGTGTCCGTAGACAGGGCCAAGAGACCCAGTACTTC.

The chain joins TRBV27 to TRBJ2-3; D perhaps matches TRBD2 (5 bases). The CDR3 covers 14 residues. V lost 2 bases, J lost 3 bases, and 9 bases lay in between. Looked up from germline, CDR1 is MNHEY and CDR2 is SMNVEV (reference sequence). The CDR3 nucleotides read TGTGCCAGCAGTTTAGTCGGGGAGACAGATACGCAGTATTTT. Translation: CASSLVGETDTQYF.

V is TRBV6-1 and J is TRBJ2-6, with 10 positions matching TRBD2. CDR1 is MNHNS and CDR2 is SASEGT in the germline V gene. This CDR3 is built from 18 residues. The junction had 8 bases not matched to a gene; V was cut back by 6 bases and J by 0 bases. The CDR3 protein is CASRELAGRYSGANVLTF. In nucleotides, the CDR3 is TGTGCCAGCAGGGAACTAGCGGGGAGGTACTCTGGGGCCAACGTCCTGACTTTC.

V gene TRBV28 combines with J gene TRBJ1-1, with D perhaps matching TRBD1 (5 bases). There are 14 residues in the CDR3. V lost 5 bases and J 5 bases, leaving 15 bases between the germline ends. Germline lookup yields CDR1 MDHEN and CDR2 SYDVKM. The CDR3 DNA follows: TGTGCCAGCAGTCCTAGTCTCGGGGGAACTGAAGCTTTCTTT. As protein: CASSPSLGGTEAFF. The full variable domain, completed using reference TRBV28 and TRBJ1-1, is DVKVTQSSRYLVKRTGEKVFLECVQDMDHENMFWYRQDPGLGLRLIYFSYDVKMKEKGDIPEGYSVSREKKERFSLILESASTNQTSMYLCASSPSLGGTEAFFGQGTRLTVV.

V gene TRBV28 combines with J gene TRBJ2-1; 8 bases align to TRBD2. In germline, CDR1 is MDHEN, CDR2 SYDVKM. The junction had 10 bases not matched to a gene; V was cut back by 3 bases and J by 9 bases. This CDR3 contains 15 residues. The CDR3 DNA follows: TGTGCCAGCAGTTTCCCGGGCGGGAGGACACTTGAGCAGTTCTTC. Its protein is CASSFPGGRTLEQFF.

V is TRBV2 and J is TRBJ2-5; TRBD2 matches 10 bases. The CDR3 spans 14 residues. The J segment lost 12 bases and the V segment lost 8 bases, leaving 15 bases of the junction unmatched. CDR1 is SNHLY and CDR2 is FYNNEI in the germline V gene. CDR3 nucleotides: TGTGCCAGCGGAACGGGGCTAGCGGGGGTAGGGGAGTACTTC. This sequence encodes CASGTGLAGVGEYF.

V gene TRBV11-2 combines with J gene TRBJ2-1, with no clear D. V dropped 2 bases and J dropped 8 bases, with 7 bases sitting between them. The germline V gene encodes CDR1 SGHAT and CDR2 FQNNGV. The CDR3 contains 12 residues. The CDR3 DNA is TGTGCCAGCAGCTTAAACACCCATGAGCAGTTCTTC. Translated, it gives CASSLNTHEQFF.

This chain links TRBV5-5 with TRBJ1-4; D is undetermined. Germline V CDR1 and CDR2: SGHKS, YYEKEE (reference sequence). The CDR3 runs to 16 residues. Trimming stripped 4 bases from V and 0 bases from J, with 13 bases between. This CDR3 is CASSHLTRATNEKLFF. DNA for the CDR3: TGTGCCAGCAGCCATCTAACACGGGCAACTAATGAAAAACTGTTTTTT.

The chain employs TRBV5-5 and TRBJ1-5; 7 positions match TRBD1. The V gene's germline CDR1 is SGHKS and CDR2 YYEKEE (reference sequence). The CDR3 covers 16 residues. The ends lost 2 bases at V and 5 bases at J; junction bases unmatched: 10. The CDR3 nucleotides read TGTGCCAGCAGCTTTGTCGCGACAGGGTTTTATCAGCCCCAGCATTTT. Protein product: CASSFVATGFYQPQHF. Based on the CDR3 plus reference TRBV5-5 and TRBJ1-5, the full variable domain is DAGVTQSPTHLIKTRGQQVTLRCSPISGHKSVSWYQQVLGQGPQFIFQYYEKEERGRGNFPDRFSARQFPNYSSELNVNALLLGDSALYLCASSFVATGFYQPQHFGDGTRLSIL.

The chain recombines TRBV25-1 with TRBJ2-1; 12 nucleotides match TRBD2. V was pared by 3 bases and J by 6 bases, with 6 bases of the junction left unmatched. Germline V gene sequence: CDR1 MGHDK, CDR2 SYGVNS. This CDR3 spans 16 amino acids. The CDR3 protein is CASSESSGRALNEQFF. The CDR3 bases are TGTGCCAGCAGTGAGTCTAGCGGGAGGGCCCTCAATGAGCAGTTCTTC.

V and J are TRBV5-5 and TRBJ1-1, with 7 bases that match TRBD1. V trimming: 2 bases; J trimming: 10 bases; junction bases outside the gene matches: 5. Germline V CDR1 and CDR2: SGHKS, YYEKEE (reference sequence). The CDR3 consists of 12 residues. CDR3 residues: CASSLQGFGAFF. Here the CDR3 DNA reads TGTGCCAGCAGCTTACAGGGGTTTGGAGCTTTCTTT.

The CDR3: CASSSGPGGRNYEQYF. As DNA, the CDR3 is TGCGCCAGCAGCTCTGGTCCAGGGGGCAGAAACTACGAGCAGTACTTC. The rearrangement links TRBV5-1 to TRBJ2-7; TRBD1 agrees at 8 bases. This CDR3 spans 16 amino acids. Germline lookup yields CDR1 SGHRS and CDR2 YFSETQ. V was clipped by 3 bases and J by 3 bases; unmatched bases: 11.